This T cell receptor (beta chain) was sequenced for a study of Graves' ophthalmopathy and Graves' hyperthyroidism. Uncontrolled infections, other autoimmune diseases, pregnancy or lactation barred patients from enrollment. Each diagnosis was determined on the basis of clinical symptoms, serum thyroxine, TRAb, thyroid ultrasound and orbital computed tomography. Germline V gene data show CDR1 as SEHNR and CDR2 as FQNEAQ (reference sequence). The CDR3 runs 13 residues. Deletions cut 5 bases from V and 5 bases from J, with 12 bases between. Amplifying from RNA transcripts, the study obtained TCR beta CDR3 regions. A first-round RT-PCR used HTBI primers, followed by a second-round multiplex PCR. TCRdb reprocessed the multiplex PCR reads with MiXCR, giving one entry per CDR3 protein. The sample lists around 400,000 distinct CDR3 sequences; about 16% were seen once. This clonotype was picked up many times.

V gene TRBV7-9 combines with J gene TRBJ2-5, with D perhaps TRBD1 (6 bases). This TCR was sampled from a woman under 30 with Graves' ophthalmopathy. The sample was peripheral blood. This CDR3 reads CASSAGQLETQYF. The CDR3, as DNA: TGTGCCAGCAGCGCCGGACAGCTGGAGACCCAGTACTTC.